One sample yielded the 6 T cell receptor beta chains listed below, sequenced in a study of OX40 agonist ivuxolimab in advanced cancers. The assay was immunoSEQ multiplex PCR, and TCRdb's table has in-frame clones only and misses some. The profile shows around 31,000 clones, about 85% of them singletons. The sample in question was CD4+ or CD8+ T cells sorted from blood, obtained in a trial of the OX40 agonist ivuxolimab. These receptors all come from an adult with an advanced solid tumor such as melanoma, head and neck, liver or kidney cancer.

This chain uses TRBV5-4 with TRBJ1-1; 7 nucleotides align to TRBD1. Germline CDR1 and CDR2: SGHNT and YYREEE (reference sequence). With 0 bases clipped from V and 5 bases from J, the junction kept 7 bases outside the gene matches. CDR3 length: 15 residues. In nucleotides, the CDR3 is TGTGCCAGCAGCTTGGCGAGGACAGGAGGGACTGAAGCTTTCTTT. Translation gives CASSLARTGGTEAFF.

This chain joins TRBV6-5 and TRBJ2-3; D unclear. Germline V gene sequence: CDR1 MNHEY, CDR2 SVGAGI. This CDR3 comprises 13 residues. V was clipped by 6 bases and J by 3 bases, with 10 bases between them. The CDR3, as DNA: TGTGCCAGCAGCACCTACCAAACAGATACGCAGTATTTT. It specifies CASSTYQTDTQYF.

The chain combines TRBV4-1 with TRBJ1-1; the match to TRBD1 covers 9 bases. CDR1 is MGHRA and CDR2 is YSYEKL in the germline V gene. The CDR3 loop spans 13 amino acids. J gave up 7 bases and V 3 bases, and 3 bases lay outside the gene matches. CDR3 bases: TGCGCCAGCAGCCAGGGACAGGGTGATGAAGCTTTCTTT. Its protein product is CASSQGQGDEAFF.

This clone is a singleton in its sample. This chain links TRBV7-9 with TRBJ2-1, with 9 bases aligning to TRBD1. Losses at the gene ends were 4 bases for V and 9 bases for J; bases not matched to a gene: 13. The CDR3 loop spans 16 amino acids. Per germline, CDR1 SEHNR and CDR2 FQNEAQ (reference sequence). The CDR3 coding sequence is TGTGCCAGCAGCTCCGGGACAGGGATCCCGGGCGTTGAGCAGTTCTTC. Amino acid sequence: CASSSGTGIPGVEQFF.

The chain carries TRBV28 and TRBJ1-1; D remains unclear. Germline V gives CDR1 MDHEN, CDR2 SYDVKM. Between the trimmed V and J ends, which lost 7 bases and 2 bases, there was a span of 14 bases. CDR3 length: 14 amino acids. The CDR3 protein is CASTRGNSNTEAFF. In nucleotides, the CDR3 is TGTGCCAGCACCCGGGGAAATTCCAACACTGAAGCTTTCTTT.

The CDR3 is CASSELAGANEQFF. The CDR3 bases are TGTGCCAGCAGTGAACTAGCGGGAGCCAATGAGCAGTTCTTC. This chain joins TRBV6-4 and TRBJ2-1, with 11 bases matching TRBD2. J gave up 6 bases and V 3 bases, and 1 base lay outside the gene matches. This CDR3 spans 14 amino acids. Germline V gene lookup returns CDR1 MRHNA and CDR2 SNTAGT.